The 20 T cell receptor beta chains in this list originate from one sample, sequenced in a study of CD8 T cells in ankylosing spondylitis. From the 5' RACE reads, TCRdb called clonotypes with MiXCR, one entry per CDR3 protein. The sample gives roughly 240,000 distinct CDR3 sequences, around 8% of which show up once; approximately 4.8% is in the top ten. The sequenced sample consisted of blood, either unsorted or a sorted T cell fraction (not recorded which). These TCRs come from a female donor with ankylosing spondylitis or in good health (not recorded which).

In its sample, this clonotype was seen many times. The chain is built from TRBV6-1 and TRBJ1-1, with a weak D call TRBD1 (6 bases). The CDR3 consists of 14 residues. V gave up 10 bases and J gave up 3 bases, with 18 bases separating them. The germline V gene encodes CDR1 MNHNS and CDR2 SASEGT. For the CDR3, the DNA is TGTGCCACCTACCCTCCAGGGGTTCACACTGAAGCTTTCTTT. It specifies CATYPPGVHTEAFF.

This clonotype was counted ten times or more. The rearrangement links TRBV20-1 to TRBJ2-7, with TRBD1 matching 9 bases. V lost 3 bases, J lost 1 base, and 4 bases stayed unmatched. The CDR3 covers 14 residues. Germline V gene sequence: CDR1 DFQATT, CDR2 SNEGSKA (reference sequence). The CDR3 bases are TGCAGTGCTAGCCAGGGACAGGGTTCCTACGAGCAGTACTTC. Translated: CSASQGQGSYEQYF.

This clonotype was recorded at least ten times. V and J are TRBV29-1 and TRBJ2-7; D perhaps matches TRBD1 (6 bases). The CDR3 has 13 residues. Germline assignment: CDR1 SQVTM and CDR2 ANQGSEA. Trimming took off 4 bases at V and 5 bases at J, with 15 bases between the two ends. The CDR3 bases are TGCAGCGTTGGCCCCACAGGGACACACGAGCAGTACTTC. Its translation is CSVGPTGTHEQYF.

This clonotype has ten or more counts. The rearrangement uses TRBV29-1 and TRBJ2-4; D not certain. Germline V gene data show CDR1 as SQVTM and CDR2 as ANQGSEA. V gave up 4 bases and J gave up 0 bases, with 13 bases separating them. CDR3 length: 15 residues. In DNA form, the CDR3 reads TGCAGCGTTGGGTCTGGGCCCTTAGCCAAAAACATTCAGTACTTC. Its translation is CSVGSGPLAKNIQYF. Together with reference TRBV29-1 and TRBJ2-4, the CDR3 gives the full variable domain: SAVISQKPSRDICQRGTSLTIQCQVDSQVTMMFWYRQQPGQSLTLIATANQGSEATYESGFVIDKFPISRPNLTFSTLTVSNMSPEDSSIYLCSVGSGPLAKNIQYFGAGTRLSVL.

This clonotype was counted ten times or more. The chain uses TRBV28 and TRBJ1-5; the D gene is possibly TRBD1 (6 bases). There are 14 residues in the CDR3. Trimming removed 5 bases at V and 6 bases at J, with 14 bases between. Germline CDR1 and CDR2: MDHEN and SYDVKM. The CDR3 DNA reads TGTGCCAGCAGTCTCCAGGGGCGGGTTCAGCCCCAGCATTTT. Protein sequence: CASSLQGRVQPQHF.

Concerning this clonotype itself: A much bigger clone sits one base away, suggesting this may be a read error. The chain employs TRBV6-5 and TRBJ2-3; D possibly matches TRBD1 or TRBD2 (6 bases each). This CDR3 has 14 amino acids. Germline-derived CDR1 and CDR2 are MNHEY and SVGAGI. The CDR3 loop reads CASSRGLDEDMQYF. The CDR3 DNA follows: TGTGCCAGCAGTCGGGGGCTCGACGAGGATATGCAGTATTTT.

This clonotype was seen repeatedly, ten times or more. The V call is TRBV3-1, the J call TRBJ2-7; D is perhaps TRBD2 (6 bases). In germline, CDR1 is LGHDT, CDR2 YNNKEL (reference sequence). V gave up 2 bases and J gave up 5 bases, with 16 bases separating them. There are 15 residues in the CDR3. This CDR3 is CASSQSEREPDEQYF. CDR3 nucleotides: TGTGCCAGCAGCCAATCGGAACGGGAGCCCGACGAGCAGTACTTC.

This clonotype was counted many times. The CDR3: CSVEWGLAGLSSYNEQFF. The CDR3 DNA is TGCAGCGTTGAGTGGGGACTAGCGGGACTTAGCTCCTACAATGAGCAGTTCTTC. The chain combines TRBV29-1 with TRBJ2-1; 13 bases agree with TRBD2. V was pared by 3 bases and J by 0 bases, with 8 bases of the junction left unmatched. The CDR3 runs to 18 residues. Germline CDR1 SQVTM, CDR2 ANQGSEA.

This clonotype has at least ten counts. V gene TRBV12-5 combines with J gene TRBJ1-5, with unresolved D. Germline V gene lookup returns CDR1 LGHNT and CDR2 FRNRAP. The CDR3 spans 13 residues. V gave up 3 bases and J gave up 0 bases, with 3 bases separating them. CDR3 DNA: TGTGCTAGTGGTTTCAGTAGCAATCAGCCCCAGCATTTT. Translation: CASGFSSNQPQHF.

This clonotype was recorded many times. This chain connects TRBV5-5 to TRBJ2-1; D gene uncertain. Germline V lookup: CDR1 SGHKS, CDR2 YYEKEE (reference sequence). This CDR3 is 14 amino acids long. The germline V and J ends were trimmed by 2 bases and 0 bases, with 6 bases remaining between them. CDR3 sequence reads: CASSFSSSYNEQFF. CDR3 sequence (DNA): TGTGCCAGCAGCTTTTCTAGCTCCTACAATGAGCAGTTCTTC.

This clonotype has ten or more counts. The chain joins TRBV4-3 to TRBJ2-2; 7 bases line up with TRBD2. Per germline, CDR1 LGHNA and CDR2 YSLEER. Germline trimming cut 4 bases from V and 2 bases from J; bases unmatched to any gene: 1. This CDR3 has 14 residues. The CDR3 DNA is TGCGCCAGCAGCCGCGGGGGTAACACCGGGGAGCTGTTTTTT. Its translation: CASSRGGNTGELFF.

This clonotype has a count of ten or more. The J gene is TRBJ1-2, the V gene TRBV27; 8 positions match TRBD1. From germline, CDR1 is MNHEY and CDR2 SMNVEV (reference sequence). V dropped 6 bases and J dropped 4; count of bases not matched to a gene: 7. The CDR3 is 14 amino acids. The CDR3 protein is CASRVDRASYGYTF. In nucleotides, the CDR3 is TGTGCCAGCAGGGTGGACAGGGCATCCTATGGCTACACCTTC.

CDR3: CASSLSREGGGEQYF. CDR3 nucleotide sequence: TGTGCCAGCAGCTTATCGCGGGAGGGCGGGGGCGAGCAGTACTTC. V gene TRBV7-2 combines with J gene TRBJ2-7; 9 bases are shared with TRBD2. The CDR3 consists of 15 residues. J gave up 6 bases and V 2 bases, and 8 bases lay outside the gene matches. Germline assignment: CDR1 SGHTA and CDR2 FQGNSA.

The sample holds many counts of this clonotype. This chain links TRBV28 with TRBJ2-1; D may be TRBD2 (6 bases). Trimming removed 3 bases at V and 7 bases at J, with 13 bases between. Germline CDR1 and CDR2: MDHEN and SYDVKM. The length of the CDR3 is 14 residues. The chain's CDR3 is CASSFLRERNEQFF. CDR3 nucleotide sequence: TGTGCCAGCAGTTTCTTGCGGGAAAGGAATGAGCAGTTCTTC. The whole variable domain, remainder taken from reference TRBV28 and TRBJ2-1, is DVKVTQSSRYLVKRTGEKVFLECVQDMDHENMFWYRQDPGLGLRLIYFSYDVKMKEKGDIPEGYSVSREKKERFSLILESASTNQTSMYLCASSFLRERNEQFFGPGTRLTVL.

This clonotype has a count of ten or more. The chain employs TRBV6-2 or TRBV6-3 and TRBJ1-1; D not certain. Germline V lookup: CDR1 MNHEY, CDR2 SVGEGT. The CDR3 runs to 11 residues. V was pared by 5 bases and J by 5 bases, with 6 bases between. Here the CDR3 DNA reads TGTGCCAGCAGTGATGGGACTGAAGCTTTCTTT. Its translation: CASSDGTEAFF.

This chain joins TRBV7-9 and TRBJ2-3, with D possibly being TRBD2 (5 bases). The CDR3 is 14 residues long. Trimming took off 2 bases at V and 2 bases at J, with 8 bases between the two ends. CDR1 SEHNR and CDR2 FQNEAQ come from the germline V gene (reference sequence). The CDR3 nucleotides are TGTGCCAGCAGCTTATCAGCGGCCACAGATACGCAGTATTTT. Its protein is CASSLSAATDTQYF.

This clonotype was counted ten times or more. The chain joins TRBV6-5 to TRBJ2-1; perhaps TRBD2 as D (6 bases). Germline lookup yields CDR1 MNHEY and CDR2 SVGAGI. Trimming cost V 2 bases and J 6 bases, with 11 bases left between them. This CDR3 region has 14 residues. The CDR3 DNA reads TGTGCCAGCAGTTACGGTGGAGGGTCCAATGAGCAGTTCTTC. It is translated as CASSYGGGSNEQFF.

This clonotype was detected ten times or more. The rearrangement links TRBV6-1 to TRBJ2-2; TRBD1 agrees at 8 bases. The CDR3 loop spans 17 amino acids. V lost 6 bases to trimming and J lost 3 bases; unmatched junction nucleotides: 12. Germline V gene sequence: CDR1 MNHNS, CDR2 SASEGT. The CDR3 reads CASRTVGMGQDTGELFF. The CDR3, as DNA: TGTGCCAGCAGAACTGTGGGGATGGGACAGGACACCGGGGAGCTGTTTTTT.

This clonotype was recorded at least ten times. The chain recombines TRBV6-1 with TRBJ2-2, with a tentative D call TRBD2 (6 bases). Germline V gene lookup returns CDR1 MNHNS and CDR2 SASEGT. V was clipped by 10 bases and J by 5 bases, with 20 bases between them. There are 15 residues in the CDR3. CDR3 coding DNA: TGTGCCACCTCCTCCGGAGGGAGGAGAACCGGGGAGCTGTTTTTT. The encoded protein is CATSSGGRRTGELFF.

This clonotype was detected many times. The CDR3 protein is CSAPDRKINQPQHF. The CDR3 coding sequence is TGCAGTGCGCCAGACAGGAAAATCAATCAGCCCCAGCATTTT. This chain uses TRBV20-1 with TRBJ1-5, with a possible D match to TRBD1 (6 bases). The germline V and J ends were trimmed by 6 bases and 3 bases, with 15 bases remaining between them. Per germline, CDR1 DFQATT and CDR2 SNEGSKA (reference sequence). The CDR3 has 14 residues.